Listed below are T cell receptor beta chains from one sample, sequenced in a study of T cells after yellow fever vaccination. TCRdb analysed the 5' RACE reads with MiXCR anew, one entry per CDR3 protein. The table lists about 73,000 distinct CDR3 sequences, around 7.7% of them singletons, with approximately 42% in the top ten. Source: CD8+ T cells sorted from PBMCs, taken on the day of the yellow fever booster vaccination. These receptors all come from a man aged 25-45 years who received the YFV17D yellow fever vaccine. The CDR3 runs from the conserved cysteine through the conserved F or W.

j_call: TRBJ2-7
v_call: TRBV20-1
cdr3_aa: CSARQGNYEQYF

j_call: TRBJ1-5
v_call: TRBV15
cdr3_aa: CATSRTVDQPQHF

j_call: TRBJ1-5
v_call: TRBV6-1
cdr3_aa: CASKADYSNQPQHF

j_call: TRBJ2-1
v_call: TRBV20-1
cdr3_aa: CSASLGEQFF

j_call: TRBJ2-7
v_call: TRBV6-2/TRBV6-3
cdr3_aa: CASSYGQSYEQYF

j_call: TRBJ1-6
v_call: TRBV7-2
cdr3_aa: CASSPTTVIYNSPLHF

j_call: TRBJ2-1
v_call: TRBV6-5
cdr3_aa: CASSPVVRSPYNEQFF

j_call: TRBJ1-1
v_call: TRBV7-8
cdr3_aa: CASSLGSGPNTEAFF

j_call: TRBJ2-1
v_call: TRBV9
cdr3_aa: CASSVATGVRTGGYNEQFF

j_call: TRBJ2-7
v_call: TRBV11-3
cdr3_aa: CASSSPPPGDNYEQYF

j_call: TRBJ2-2
v_call: TRBV2
cdr3_aa: CASQRTGELFF

j_call: TRBJ2-1
v_call: TRBV4-1
cdr3_aa: CASSRGNIYNEQFF

j_call: TRBJ2-3
v_call: TRBV7-2
cdr3_aa: CASSLMGLAGVGDTQYF

j_call: TRBJ2-7
v_call: TRBV7-9
cdr3_aa: CASSPQREYEQYF

j_call: TRBJ2-3
v_call: TRBV20-1
cdr3_aa: CSARKREPSDTQYF

j_call: TRBJ2-1
v_call: TRBV5-1
cdr3_aa: CASSRPTVPGGREYNEQFF

j_call: TRBJ2-3
v_call: TRBV7-2
cdr3_aa: CASSIMGDSQYF

j_call: TRBJ2-3
v_call: TRBV28
cdr3_aa: CASSSAGGHTDTQYF

j_call: TRBJ2-7
v_call: TRBV4-3
cdr3_aa: CASSQRQGVYEQYF

j_call: TRBJ2-2
v_call: TRBV27
cdr3_aa: CASSLSGTANTGELFF

j_call: TRBJ2-5
v_call: TRBV20-1
cdr3_aa: CSARDERVQETQYF

j_call: TRBJ2-7
v_call: TRBV20-1
cdr3_aa: CSARGLDDSYEQYF

j_call: TRBJ2-5
v_call: TRBV29-1
cdr3_aa: CSVVGREVETQYF

j_call: TRBJ2-2
v_call: TRBV6-5
cdr3_aa: CASSYSIGRVGIGELFF

j_call: TRBJ2-6
v_call: TRBV5-5
cdr3_aa: CASSLGTIVGANVLTF

j_call: TRBJ2-1
v_call: TRBV7-9
cdr3_aa: CASSLAGRAHNEQFF

j_call: TRBJ2-7
v_call: TRBV20-1
cdr3_aa: CSAEPRAERYEQYF

j_call: TRBJ2-7
v_call: TRBV7-9
cdr3_aa: CASSEIAYEQYF

j_call: TRBJ2-1
v_call: TRBV9
cdr3_aa: CASSALNEQFF

j_call: TRBJ2-2
v_call: TRBV25-1
cdr3_aa: CASMGDRDTGELFF

j_call: TRBJ2-1
v_call: TRBV29-1
cdr3_aa: CSVEHNEQFF

j_call: TRBJ2-1
v_call: TRBV15
cdr3_aa: CATLGAGDYEQFF

j_call: TRBJ2-1
v_call: TRBV5-6
cdr3_aa: CASSWPGLADYEQFF

j_call: TRBJ1-6
v_call: TRBV27
cdr3_aa: CASRQGAYNSPLHF

j_call: TRBJ2-2
v_call: TRBV24-1
cdr3_aa: CATMSIRGELFF

j_call: TRBJ2-1
v_call: TRBV10-2
cdr3_aa: CASSRDGNSFEQFF

j_call: TRBJ1-1
v_call: TRBV5-1
cdr3_aa: CASSPAPDSNLGAFF

j_call: TRBJ2-1
v_call: TRBV13
cdr3_aa: CASSPRASGYNEQFF

j_call: TRBJ1-1
v_call: TRBV3-1
cdr3_aa: CASTLGGTEAFF

j_call: TRBJ2-1
v_call: TRBV5-1
cdr3_aa: CASNPGLGTSRTSYNEQFF

j_call: TRBJ2-4
v_call: TRBV4-3
cdr3_aa: CASSQDGQGLNIQYF

j_call: TRBJ2-7
v_call: TRBV29-1
cdr3_aa: CSVAVTNSYEQYF

j_call: TRBJ2-5
v_call: TRBV6-4
cdr3_aa: CASSDKTSGRVYETQYF

j_call: TRBJ2-1
v_call: TRBV19
cdr3_aa: CASSIDLAGAYNEQFF

j_call: TRBJ2-1
v_call: TRBV19
cdr3_aa: CASSSSGSNHEQFF

j_call: TRBJ2-2
v_call: TRBV7-3
cdr3_aa: CASSLSGTNTGELFF

j_call: TRBJ2-7
v_call: TRBV20-1
cdr3_aa: CSARDLGLASYEQYF

j_call: TRBJ2-2
v_call: TRBV12-3/TRBV12-4
cdr3_aa: CASSFSLAGVRTGELFF

j_call: TRBJ2-5
v_call: TRBV6-1
cdr3_aa: CASSPTGHLLRETQYF

j_call: TRBJ2-7
v_call: TRBV12-3/TRBV12-4
cdr3_aa: CASSYRGYEQYF

j_call: TRBJ2-1
v_call: TRBV7-2
cdr3_aa: CASSLASGDGYNEQFF

j_call: TRBJ2-3
v_call: TRBV6-2/TRBV6-3
cdr3_aa: CASSYARQGSTDTQYF

j_call: TRBJ2-7
v_call: TRBV7-2
cdr3_aa: CASSHTYEQYF

j_call: TRBJ1-4
v_call: TRBV27
cdr3_aa: CATRPGEDEKLFF

j_call: TRBJ2-4
v_call: TRBV4-3
cdr3_aa: CASSQDGTGGWYF

j_call: TRBJ1-1
v_call: TRBV7-9
cdr3_aa: CASSPPAPANTEAFF

j_call: TRBJ2-7
v_call: TRBV6-6
cdr3_aa: CASSYGMGYEQYF

j_call: TRBJ2-1
v_call: TRBV7-9
cdr3_aa: CASSIAGNLYNEQFF

j_call: TRBJ2-1
v_call: TRBV5-1
cdr3_aa: CASSLAGASAGGPYNEQFF